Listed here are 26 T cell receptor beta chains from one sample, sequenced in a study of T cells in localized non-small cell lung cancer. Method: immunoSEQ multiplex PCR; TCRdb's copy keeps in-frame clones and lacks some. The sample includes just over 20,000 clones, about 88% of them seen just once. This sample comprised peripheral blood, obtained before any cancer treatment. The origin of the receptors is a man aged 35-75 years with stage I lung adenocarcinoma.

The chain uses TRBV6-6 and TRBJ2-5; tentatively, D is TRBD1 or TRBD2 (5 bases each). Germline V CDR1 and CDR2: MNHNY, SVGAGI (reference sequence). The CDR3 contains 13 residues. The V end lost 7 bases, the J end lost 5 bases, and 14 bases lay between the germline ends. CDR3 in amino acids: CASKRDLLETQYF. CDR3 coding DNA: TGTGCCAGCAAGAGGGACCTTTTGGAGACCCAGTACTTC.

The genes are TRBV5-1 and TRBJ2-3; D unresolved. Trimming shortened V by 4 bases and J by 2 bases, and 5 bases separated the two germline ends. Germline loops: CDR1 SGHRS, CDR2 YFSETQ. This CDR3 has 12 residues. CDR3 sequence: CASSLNTDTQYF. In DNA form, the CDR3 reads TGCGCCAGCAGCCTTAACACAGATACGCAGTATTTT.

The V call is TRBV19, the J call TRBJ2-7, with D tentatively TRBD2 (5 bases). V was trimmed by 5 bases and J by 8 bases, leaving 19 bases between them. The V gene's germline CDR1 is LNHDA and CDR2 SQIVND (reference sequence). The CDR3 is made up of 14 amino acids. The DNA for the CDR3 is TGTGCCAGTAGTGTGGGGTTCGGAGGCAGGCAGCAGTACTTC. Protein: CASSVGFGGRQQYF.

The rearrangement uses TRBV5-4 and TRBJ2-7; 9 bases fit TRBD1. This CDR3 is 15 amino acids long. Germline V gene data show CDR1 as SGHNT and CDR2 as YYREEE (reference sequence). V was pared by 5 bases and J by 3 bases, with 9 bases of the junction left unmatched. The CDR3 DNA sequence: TGTGCCAGCAGTTCTCCTGTGACAGGGGGCTACGAGCAGTACTTC. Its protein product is CASSSPVTGGYEQYF. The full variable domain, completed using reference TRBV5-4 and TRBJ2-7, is ETGVTQSPTHLIKTRGQQVTLRCSSQSGHNTVSWYQQALGQGPQFIFQYYREEENGRGNFPPRFSGLQFPNYSSELNVNALELDDSALYLCASSSPVTGGYEQYFGPGTRLTVT.

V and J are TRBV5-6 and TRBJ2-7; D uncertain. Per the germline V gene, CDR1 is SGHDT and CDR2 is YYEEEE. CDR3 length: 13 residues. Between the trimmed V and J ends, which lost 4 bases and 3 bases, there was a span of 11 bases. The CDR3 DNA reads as TGTGCCAGCAGCCCGACGAGCCACTACGAGCAGTACTTC. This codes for CASSPTSHYEQYF.

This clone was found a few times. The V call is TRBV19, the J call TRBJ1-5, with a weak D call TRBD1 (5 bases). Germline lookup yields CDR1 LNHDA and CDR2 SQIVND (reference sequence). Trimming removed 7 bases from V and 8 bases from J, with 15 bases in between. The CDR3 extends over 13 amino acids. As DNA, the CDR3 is TGTGCCAGTACCCAGGGCTTGGTGGAGCCCCAGCATTTT. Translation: CASTQGLVEPQHF.

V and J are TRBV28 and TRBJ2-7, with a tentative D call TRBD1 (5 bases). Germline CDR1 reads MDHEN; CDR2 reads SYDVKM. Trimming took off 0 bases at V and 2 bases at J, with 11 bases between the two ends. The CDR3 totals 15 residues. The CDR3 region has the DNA TGTGCCAGCAGTTTATGGGCAGGGCCTCCCTACGAGCAGTACTTC. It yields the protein CASSLWAGPPYEQYF.

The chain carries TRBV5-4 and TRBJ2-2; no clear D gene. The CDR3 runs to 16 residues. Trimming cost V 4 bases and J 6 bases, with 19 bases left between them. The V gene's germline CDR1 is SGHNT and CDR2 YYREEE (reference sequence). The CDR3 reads CASSQLPASYAGELFF. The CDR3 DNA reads TGTGCCAGCAGCCAACTACCGGCCTCGTACGCCGGGGAGCTGTTTTTT.

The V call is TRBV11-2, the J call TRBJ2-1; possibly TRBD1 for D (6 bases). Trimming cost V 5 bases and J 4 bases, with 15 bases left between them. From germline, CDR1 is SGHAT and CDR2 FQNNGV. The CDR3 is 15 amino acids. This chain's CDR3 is CASSLTGMGYNEQFF. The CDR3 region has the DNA TGTGCCAGCAGCCTAACAGGGATGGGGTACAATGAGCAGTTCTTC.

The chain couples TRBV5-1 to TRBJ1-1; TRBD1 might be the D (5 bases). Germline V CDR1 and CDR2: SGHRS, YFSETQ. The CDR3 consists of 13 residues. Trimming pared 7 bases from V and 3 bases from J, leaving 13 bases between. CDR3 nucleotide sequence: TGCGCCAGCGGAGAACGGGGGGACACTGAAGCTTTCTTT. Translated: CASGERGDTEAFF.

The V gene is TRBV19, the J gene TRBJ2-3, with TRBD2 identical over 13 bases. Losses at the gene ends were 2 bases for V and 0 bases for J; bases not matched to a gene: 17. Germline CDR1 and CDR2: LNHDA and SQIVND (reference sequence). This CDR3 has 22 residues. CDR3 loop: CASSIRARLAGGNEKSTDTQYF. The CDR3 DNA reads TGTGCCAGTAGTATACGGGCCAGACTAGCGGGAGGCAACGAGAAAAGCACAGATACGCAGTATTTT.

In nucleotides, the CDR3 is TGTGCCAGCAGCCAAGATCCACAGATTCAAAACAATGAGCAGTTCTTC. The encoded protein is CASSQDPQIQNNEQFF. The chain links TRBV4-2 to TRBJ2-1; D unclear. V dropped 0 bases and J dropped 5 bases, with 14 bases sitting between them. Germline lookup yields CDR1 LGHNA and CDR2 YNFKEQ. This CDR3 is 16 amino acids long.

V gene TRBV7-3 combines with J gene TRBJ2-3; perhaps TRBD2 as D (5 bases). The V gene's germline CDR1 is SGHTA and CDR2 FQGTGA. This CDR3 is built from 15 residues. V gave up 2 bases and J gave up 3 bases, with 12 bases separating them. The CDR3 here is CASSLGGGRTDTQYF. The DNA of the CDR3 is TGTGCCAGCAGCTTAGGTGGAGGTCGGACAGATACGCAGTATTTT.

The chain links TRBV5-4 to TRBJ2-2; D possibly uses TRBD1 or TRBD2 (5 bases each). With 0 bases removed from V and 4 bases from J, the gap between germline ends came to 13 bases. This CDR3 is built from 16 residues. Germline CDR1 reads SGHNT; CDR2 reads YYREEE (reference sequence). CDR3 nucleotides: TGTGCCAGCAGCTTGGTTGTGGGGGACCCCACCGGGGAGCTGTTTTTT. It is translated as CASSLVVGDPTGELFF. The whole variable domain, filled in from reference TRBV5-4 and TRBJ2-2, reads ETGVTQSPTHLIKTRGQQVTLRCSSQSGHNTVSWYQQALGQGPQFIFQYYREEENGRGNFPPRFSGLQFPNYSSELNVNALELDDSALYLCASSLVVGDPTGELFFGEGSRLTVL.

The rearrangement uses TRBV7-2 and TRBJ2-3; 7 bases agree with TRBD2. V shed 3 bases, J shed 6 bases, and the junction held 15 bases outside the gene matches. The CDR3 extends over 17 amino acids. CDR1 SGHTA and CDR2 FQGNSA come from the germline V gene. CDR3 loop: CASSLGVGLYMKDTQYF. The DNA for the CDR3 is TGTGCCAGCAGCTTGGGGGTGGGACTATATATGAAGGATACGCAGTATTTT.

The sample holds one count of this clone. The CDR3 here is CASSLAGGPYEQYF. As DNA, the CDR3 is TGTGCCAGCAGCCTAGCGGGAGGGCCCTACGAGCAGTACTTC. V and J are TRBV28 and TRBJ2-7; 12 nucleotides agree with TRBD2. Germline V gives CDR1 MDHEN, CDR2 SYDVKM. Unmatched junction bases numbered 2, after V lost 6 bases and J lost 2 bases. The CDR3 length is 14 residues.

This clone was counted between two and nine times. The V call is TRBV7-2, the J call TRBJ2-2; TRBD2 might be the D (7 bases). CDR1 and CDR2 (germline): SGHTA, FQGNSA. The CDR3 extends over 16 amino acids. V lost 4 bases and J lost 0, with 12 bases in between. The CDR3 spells CASSSQGGANTGELFF. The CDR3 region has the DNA TGTGCCAGCAGCTCACAAGGGGGGGCGAACACCGGGGAGCTGTTTTTT.

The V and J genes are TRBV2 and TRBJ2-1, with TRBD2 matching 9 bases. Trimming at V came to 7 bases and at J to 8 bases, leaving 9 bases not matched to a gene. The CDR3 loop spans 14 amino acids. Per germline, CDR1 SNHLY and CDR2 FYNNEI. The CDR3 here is CASIKAGGKDEQFF. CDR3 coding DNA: TGTGCCAGCATTAAAGCGGGGGGCAAGGATGAGCAGTTCTTC.

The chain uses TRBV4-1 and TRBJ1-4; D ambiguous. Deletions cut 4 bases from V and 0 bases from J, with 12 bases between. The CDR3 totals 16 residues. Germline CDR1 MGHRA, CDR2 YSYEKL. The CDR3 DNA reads TGCGCCAGCAGCCGAACCTACACTGCAACTAATGAAAAACTGTTTTTT. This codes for CASSRTYTATNEKLFF.

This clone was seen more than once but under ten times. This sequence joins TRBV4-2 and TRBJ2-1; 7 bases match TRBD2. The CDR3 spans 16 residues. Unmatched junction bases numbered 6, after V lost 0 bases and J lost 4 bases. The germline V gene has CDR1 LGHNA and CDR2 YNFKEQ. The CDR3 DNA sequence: TGTGCCAGCAGCCAAGAGCCTAGCGGCGCTTACAATGAGCAGTTCTTC. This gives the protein CASSQEPSGAYNEQFF.

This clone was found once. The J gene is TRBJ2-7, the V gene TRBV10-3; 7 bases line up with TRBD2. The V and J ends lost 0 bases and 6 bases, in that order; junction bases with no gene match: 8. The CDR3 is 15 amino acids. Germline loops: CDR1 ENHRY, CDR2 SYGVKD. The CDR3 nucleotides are TGTGCCATCAGTGAGTCGACTAGCCGGAGTCGCGAGCAGTACTTC. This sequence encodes CAISESTSRSREQYF.

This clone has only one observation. CDR3 sequence (DNA): TGTGCCAGCAGTGGGGGACTAGCGGGAACATCAGATACGCAGTATTTT. Protein sequence: CASSGGLAGTSDTQYF. The chain couples TRBV2 to TRBJ2-3; 13 bases align to TRBD2. V trimming: 4 bases; J trimming: 4 bases; junction bases outside the gene matches: 5. The CDR3 totals 16 residues. Germline CDR1 and CDR2: SNHLY and FYNNEI. The variable domain in full, with the rest retrieved from reference TRBV2 and TRBJ2-3, is EPEVTQTPSHQVTQMGQEVILRCVPISNHLYFYWYRQILGQKVEFLVSFYNNEISEKSEIFDDQFSVERPDGSNFTLKIRSTKLEDSAMYFCASSGGLAGTSDTQYFGPGTRLTVL.

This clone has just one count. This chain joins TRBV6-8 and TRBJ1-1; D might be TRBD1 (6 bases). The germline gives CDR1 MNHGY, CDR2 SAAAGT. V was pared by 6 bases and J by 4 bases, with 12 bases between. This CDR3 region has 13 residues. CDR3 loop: CASRLQGGTEAFF. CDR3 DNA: TGTGCCAGCAGGTTACAGGGAGGCACTGAAGCTTTCTTT.

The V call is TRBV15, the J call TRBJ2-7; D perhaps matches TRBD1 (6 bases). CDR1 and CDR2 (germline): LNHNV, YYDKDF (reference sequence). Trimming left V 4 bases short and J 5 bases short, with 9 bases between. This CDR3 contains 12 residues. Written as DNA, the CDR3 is TGTGCCACCAGCAAAAACAGGGACGAGCAGTACTTC. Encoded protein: CATSKNRDEQYF.

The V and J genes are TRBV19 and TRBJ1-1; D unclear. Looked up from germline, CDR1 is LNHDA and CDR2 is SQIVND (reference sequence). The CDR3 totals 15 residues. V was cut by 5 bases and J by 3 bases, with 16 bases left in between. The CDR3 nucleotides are TGTGCCAGTAGTCGCAGCGGCGGATTGGACACTGAAGCTTTCTTT. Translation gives CASSRSGGLDTEAFF.

The CDR3 coding sequence is TGTGCCAGCAGCGAGGACGACATCTACAATGAGCAGTTCTTC. Its protein is CASSEDDIYNEQFF. The rearrangement joins TRBV9 to TRBJ2-1; D is unclear. The germline CDR1 and CDR2 sequences are SGDLS and YYNGEE. The CDR3 covers 14 residues. V lost 3 bases and J lost 3, with 10 bases in between. Variable domain in full (rest from reference TRBV9 and TRBJ2-1): DSGVTQTPKHLITATGQRVTLRCSPRSGDLSVYWYQQSLDQGLQFLIQYYNGEERAKGNILERFSAQQFPDLHSELNLSSLELGDSALYFCASSEDDIYNEQFFGPGTRLTVL.